Listed below are T cell receptor beta chains from one sample, sequenced in a study of T-cell reconstitution after alpha-beta-depleted transplantation in children. TCRdb used MiXCR to reprocess the PCR reads, holding one entry per CDR3 protein. The sample consists of roughly 590,000 distinct CDR3 sequences, around 17% of them appearing once. The specimen was PBMCs from the stem cell graft donor, collected from the stem cell graft. These receptors were collected from a human donor who donated a stem cell graft to a child with acute myeloid leukemia. Both conserved end residues are part of each CDR3. D genes are given only for firm matches. Size is stated for part of the rows, as once, few or many counts, or as a class when the clone is expanded.

V	D	J	size	CDR3	DNA
TRBV5-5	TRBD1	TRBJ2-5	many	CASSYAGTGQETQYF	TGTGCCAGCAGTTACGCCGGGACAGGCCAAGAGACCCAGTACTTC
TRBV12-3/TRBV12-4	TRBD2	TRBJ2-1	many	CASSAPSGSNNEQFF	TGTGCCAGCAGTGCGCCTAGCGGGTCAAATAATGAGCAGTTCTTC
TRBV29-1	NA	TRBJ1-3	many	CSAVGLLTGNTIYF	TGCAGCGCGGTCGGTCTACTGACTGGAAACACCATATATTTT
TRBV20-1	NA	TRBJ2-7	many	CSARTQGRTYEQYF	TGCAGTGCCCGAACCCAGGGGCGGACCTACGAGCAGTACTTC
TRBV20-1	NA	TRBJ2-1	NA	CSAATQGPLGNNEQFF	TGCAGTGCTGCCACTCAAGGGCCCTTGGGTAACAATGAGCAGTTCTTC
TRBV20-1	TRBD2	TRBJ2-3	NA	CSVLNGGGATLTDTQYF	TGCAGTGTTTTGAATGGCGGGGGGGCCACGTTGACAGATACGCAGTATTTT
TRBV20-1	NA	TRBJ2-3	many	CSATTGTDTQYF	TGCAGTGCTACCACGGGTACAGATACGCAGTATTTT
TRBV27	NA	TRBJ2-7	many	CASSLPGGYEQYF	TGTGCCAGCAGTTTACCCGGGGGCTACGAGCAGTACTTC
TRBV6-1	TRBD1	TRBJ1-5	many	CASRRSADRGTGQPQHF	TGTGCCAGCAGACGCTCCGCGGACAGGGGGACGGGGCAGCCCCAGCATTTT
TRBV7-2	TRBD1	TRBJ1-5	many	CASSLRGQGQPQHF	TGTGCCAGCAGCTTGAGGGGGCAGGGTCAGCCCCAGCATTTT
TRBV4-3	TRBD2	TRBJ2-1	NA	CASSLSGGGRDEQFF	TGCGCCAGCAGCCTCTCGGGGGGGGGCCGGGATGAGCAGTTCTTC
TRBV20-1	NA	TRBJ2-2	many	CSARTRNTGELFF	TGCAGTGCTCGTACAAGGAACACCGGGGAGCTGTTTTTT
TRBV28	TRBD1	TRBJ2-7	few	CASYNPGGGTQYF	TGTGCAAGCTACAACCCAGGGGGCGGTACACAGTACTTC
TRBV12-3/TRBV12-4	TRBD2	TRBJ2-1	many	CASTLALAGGTYNEQFF	TGTGCCAGCACCCTAGCTCTAGCGGGGGGGACCTACAATGAGCAGTTCTTC
TRBV4-3	TRBD1	TRBJ2-1	many	CASSQYLNGQGSNEQFF	TGCGCCAGCAGCCAATACTTGAACGGACAGGGAAGCAATGAGCAGTTCTTC
TRBV5-6	NA	TRBJ1-3	NA	CASSLGMTPGNTIYF	TGTGCCAGCAGCTTGGGTATGACACCGGGAAACACCATATATTTT
TRBV20-1	NA	TRBJ2-3	many	CSADTQYF	TGCAGTGCAGATACGCAGTATTTT
TRBV5-1	NA	TRBJ1-6	many	CASSLEHPRNSPLHF	TGCGCCAGCAGCTTGGAACATCCAAGGAATTCACCCCTCCACTTT
TRBV11-3	NA	TRBJ2-5	NA	CASSKAGDYQETQYF	TGTGCCAGCAGTAAGGCAGGAGATTACCAAGAGACCCAGTACTTC
TRBV29-1	NA	TRBJ2-1	many	CSVEDLYNEQFF	TGCAGCGTTGAAGATCTATACAATGAGCAGTTCTTC
TRBV12-3/TRBV12-4	NA	TRBJ2-5	many	CASSLGDYQETQYF	TGTGCCAGCAGTTTAGGGGACTACCAAGAGACCCAGTACTTC
TRBV7-2	NA	TRBJ2-1	few	CASSLRQAGEKVNEQFF	TGTGCCAGCAGCTTGCGGCAGGCAGGGGAAAAGGTCAATGAGCAGTTCTTC
TRBV7-2	NA	TRBJ1-1	NA	CASSKGTRGTEAFF	TGTGCCAGCAGCAAAGGGACCAGGGGCACTGAAGCTTTCTTT
TRBV24-1	TRBD1	TRBJ2-1	NA	CATSDRDRDYNEQFF	TGTGCCACCAGTGATCGAGACAGGGATTACAATGAGCAGTTCTTC
TRBV29-1	NA	TRBJ1-2	many	CSVEDQSSTNYGYTF	TGCAGCGTTGAAGATCAATCGAGCACTAACTATGGCTACACCTTC
TRBV5-6	NA	TRBJ2-1	many	CASSLPRINNEQFF	TGTGCCAGCAGCTTGCCACGTATTAACAATGAGCAGTTCTTC
TRBV7-2	NA	TRBJ1-2	many	CASNLGREAYGYTF	TGTGCCAGCAACCTTGGACGGGAAGCGTATGGCTACACCTTC
TRBV5-1	TRBD2	TRBJ2-7	NA	CASKLAGTYEQYF	TGCGCCAGCAAACTAGCGGGAACCTACGAGCAGTACTTC
TRBV5-6	TRBD1	TRBJ1-5	few	CASSERGTGGFGNQPQHF	TGTGCCAGCAGCGAACGCGGGACAGGGGGTTTCGGCAATCAGCCCCAGCATTTT
TRBV20-1	NA	TRBJ1-2	many	CSAAQGSVGYTF	TGCAGTGCTGCCCAGGGGAGTGTAGGCTACACCTTC
TRBV7-2	TRBD1	TRBJ1-5	few	CASSSGQGRSNQPQHF	TGTGCCAGCAGCTCAGGACAGGGCCGTAGCAATCAGCCCCAGCATTTT
TRBV7-8	NA	TRBJ2-3	once	CASSSRRQDTDTQYF	TGTGCCAGCAGCTCCCGGCGGCAGGACACAGATACGCAGTATTTT
TRBV7-7	TRBD1	TRBJ2-5	NA	CASSLSGDRAVAQYF	TGTGCCAGCAGCTTGAGTGGGGACAGAGCCGTGGCCCAGTACTTC
TRBV12-5	NA	TRBJ2-1	NA	CASGLVGFGRGDEQFF	TGTGCTAGTGGTTTGGTTGGTTTTGGCAGGGGCGATGAGCAGTTCTTC
TRBV20-1	TRBD1	TRBJ1-5	NA	CSAREGQGRNQPQHF	TGCAGTGCTAGAGAGGGACAGGGGCGCAATCAGCCCCAGCATTTT
TRBV11-2	TRBD2	TRBJ2-1	NA	CASSLGTSGGQNEQFF	TGTGCCAGCAGCTTAGGAACTAGCGGGGGCCAGAATGAGCAGTTCTTC
TRBV20-1	TRBD1	TRBJ2-1	many	CSASTGGDRNEQFF	TGCAGTGCTTCGACAGGGGGGGACCGCAATGAGCAGTTCTTC
TRBV29-1	NA	TRBJ2-7	many	CSVSWTNEQYF	TGCAGCGTTTCCTGGACGAACGAGCAGTACTTC
TRBV6-2/TRBV6-3	NA	TRBJ1-6	many	CASSYVYSPLHF	TGTGCCAGCAGTTATGTGTATTCACCCCTCCACTTT
TRBV7-2	NA	TRBJ2-2	NA	CASSLDRRNTGELFF	TGTGCCAGCAGCTTGGACAGACGGAACACCGGGGAGCTGTTTTTT
TRBV6-5	NA	TRBJ1-2	many	CASSSLETDGIAGYTF	TGTGCCAGCAGTTCCCTCGAGACAGATGGTATCGCTGGCTACACCTTC
TRBV6-5	TRBD2	TRBJ2-1	few	CASSYGASGGNEQFF	TGTGCCAGCAGTTACGGGGCTAGCGGGGGTAATGAGCAGTTCTTC
TRBV12-3/TRBV12-4	TRBD2	TRBJ2-1	many	CASSLSGLVNEQFF	TGTGCCAGCAGTTTGTCCGGACTAGTCAATGAGCAGTTCTTC
TRBV9	TRBD1	TRBJ2-2	few	CASSRTDRGHTGELFF	TGTGCCAGCAGCCGGACCGACAGGGGACACACCGGGGAGCTGTTTTTT
TRBV20-1	TRBD2	TRBJ2-5	NA	CSASWSGGGLAGGLQETQYF	TGCAGTGCTAGTTGGAGCGGCGGCGGACTAGCGGGGGGATTACAAGAGACCCAGTACTTC
TRBV27	NA	TRBJ1-6	NA	CASRVGSENSPLHF	TGTGCCAGCAGAGTAGGGTCGGAAAATTCACCCCTCCACTTT
TRBV5-6	NA	TRBJ1-1	many	CASRTDSQNTEAFF	TGTGCCAGCAGGACGGACAGTCAAAACACTGAAGCTTTCTTT
TRBV7-7	TRBD1	TRBJ2-5	few	CASSMTGGWETQYF	TGTGCCAGCAGCATGACAGGGGGTTGGGAGACCCAGTACTTC
TRBV20-1	TRBD1	TRBJ2-1	NA	CSAPTGASSYNEQFF	TGCAGTGCCCCCACAGGGGCAAGCTCCTACAATGAGCAGTTCTTC
TRBV12-3/TRBV12-4	NA	TRBJ1-1	many	CASTSRQGSEAFF	TGTGCCAGCACCTCCCGGCAGGGAAGTGAAGCTTTCTTT
TRBV6-1	NA	TRBJ2-1	many	CASSNTGYNEQFF	TGTGCCAGCAGCAACACAGGGTACAATGAGCAGTTCTTC
TRBV11-2	NA	TRBJ2-3	few	CASSLEWGTTSTDTQYF	TGTGCCAGCAGCTTAGAGTGGGGGACCACTAGCACAGATACGCAGTATTTT
TRBV20-1	NA	TRBJ1-5	many	CSAIGGQSNQPQHF	TGCAGTGCTATTGGTGGACAGAGCAATCAGCCCCAGCATTTT
TRBV28	TRBD1	TRBJ2-3	few	CASTPSRDRGDTQYF	TGTGCCAGCACCCCATCCCGGGACAGGGGAGATACGCAGTATTTT
TRBV24-1	NA	TRBJ1-2	few	CATSEPGGDYGYTF	TGTGCCACCAGTGAACCGGGAGGGGACTATGGCTACACCTTC
TRBV24-1	NA	TRBJ1-5	NA	CATSEPTRSRPQHF	TGTGCCACCAGTGAGCCGACACGCTCAAGGCCCCAGCATTTT
TRBV20-1	TRBD1	TRBJ1-1	NA	CRVTGRATEAFF	TGCAGAGTGACAGGGCGAGCCACTGAAGCTTTCTTT